The sequence of this T cell receptor beta chain was determined in a study of human T cells and chemical hapten exposure (dated by TCRdb to the early 2020s). For the study in its entirety: For sensitization, 2% DPC in acetone was applied to a 2 cm by 2 cm area of upper inner arm skin. Patch testing was performed on the upper back with Finn chambers containing 0.01% DPC, and the patch tests were scored after 6 days according to International Contact Dermatitis Research Group standards. In alopecia patients, the study followed how the peripheral blood TCR repertoire changed in vivo over primary and secondary sensitization to diphenylcyclopropenone (DPC), a hapten. Blood was sampled from patients pre-sensitization (week 0) and at 2, 6 and about 24 weeks after DPC sensitization. Libraries were combined into a pool for sequencing, and differences in TCR yield between samples came mainly from small differences in library volumes within the pool. Blood for TCR sequencing was provided by twenty-nine alopecia patients at one to four time points (pre-sensitization, 2, 6 and 24 weeks). Alopecia areata with under or over 50% scalp involvement, alopecia totalis and alopecia universalis were represented in the patient cohort, which was mostly female. Throughout the study period of approximately 23 weeks, patients also received therapeutic DPC doses to the scalp every week. For every blood RNA sample, sequencing covered both the TCR alpha and TCR beta chains.

This clonotype was observed at least ten times. Its recognized antigen is unknown. One base away there is no much larger clone; base qualities are not given. CDR1 and CDR2 (MNHEY, SVGAGI) derive from the germline V gene. V lost 2 bases and J lost 4 bases, and the count of bases not matched to a germline gene is 1. The CDR3, from cysteine to phenylalanine, totals 15 residues. The sequence is cut down to CDR3 DNA, 45 bases in frame from base 1. Libraries were prepared through RACE. Sequencing was carried out with a NextSeq 500. During library preparation, unique molecular identifiers were attached to individual cDNA molecules so that TCRs could be counted in a quantitative, reproducible way. From the authors' description of their analysis: A median of roughly 98,000 TCRs per sample was observed, with a range of 23,224 to 690,600. The Decombinator software suite was used to annotate the V, J and CDR3 of the TCR reads. For PS versus PT1 abundance plots, all samples were subsampled to the same number of TCRs (28,000). TCRs were defined as expanded if absent before sensitization and observed at least eight times at the 2-week time point. TCRdb trimmed public reads at Q25 via fastp, called clones via MiXCR and kept in-frame beta chains. Under each unique CDR3 protein, matching rows form one entry showing the most common genes and DNA. The V and J calls, along with clone size, are taken from TCRdb and not from the paper's own processing. Here the sample has around 40,000 distinct CDR3 sequences; over 9.5% occur a single time. 2.3% of the sample goes to the ten largest clones.

Points the paper makes about the study in general: Significantly more large CDR3 similarity clusters were formed by expanded TCRs than by pre-sensitization or healthy control sets, consistent with antigen-driven responses. DPC sensitization did not change the number of TCRs with a frequency above 1 in 1000, and there was no evidence of changes in global repertoire structure. Repeated subsampling changed both the strength of the expansion versus patch-test correlation and the threshold at which that correlation became significant. A positive correlation was found between the number of PT1 expanded TCRs and patch test score, with significance reached at thresholds 8, 16 and 32 but not 4. All patients had alopecia, a presumed autoimmune disease, so their immune response might differ from that of healthy individuals.

What the time point label conveys for this sample: patch test 3, about 24 weeks after DPC sensitization. The sample's treatment or condition label, decoded: therapeutic diphenylcyclopropenone sensitization with weekly scalp DPC. Total RNA was extracted from unfractionated whole blood collected in Tempus Blood RNA tubes. At each patch-test visit, blood was drawn before the patch test was applied. Patients were considered eligible if aged 18 to 70, diagnosed with alopecia and deemed suitable for DPC therapy, and patients were excluded if pregnant. This chain joins TRBV6-5 to TRBJ2-3, and TRBD1 aligns with 12 junction nucleotides. The specimen comprised whole blood, sampled in connection with sensitization to the hapten diphenylcyclopropenone (DPC). This TCR derives from a woman in her thirties or forties with alopecia areata. Some clones in this sample may be carry-over from other donors' samples. The DNA is as follows: TGTGCCAGCAGTTACGGGACAGGGGGCGCAGATACGCAGTATTTT. This translates into CASSYGTGGADTQYF.